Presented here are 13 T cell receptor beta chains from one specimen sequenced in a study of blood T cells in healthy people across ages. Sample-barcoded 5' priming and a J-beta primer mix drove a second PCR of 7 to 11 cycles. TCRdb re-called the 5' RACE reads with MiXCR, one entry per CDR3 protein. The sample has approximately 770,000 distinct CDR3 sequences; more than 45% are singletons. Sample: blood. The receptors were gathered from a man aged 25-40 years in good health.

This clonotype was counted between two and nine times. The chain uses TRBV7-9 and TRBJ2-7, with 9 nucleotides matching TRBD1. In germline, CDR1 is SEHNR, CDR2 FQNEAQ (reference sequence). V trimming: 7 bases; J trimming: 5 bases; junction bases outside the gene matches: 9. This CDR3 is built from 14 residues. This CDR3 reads CASTPGQGLHEQYF. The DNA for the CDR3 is TGTGCCAGCACCCCGGGACAGGGTCTGCACGAGCAGTACTTC.

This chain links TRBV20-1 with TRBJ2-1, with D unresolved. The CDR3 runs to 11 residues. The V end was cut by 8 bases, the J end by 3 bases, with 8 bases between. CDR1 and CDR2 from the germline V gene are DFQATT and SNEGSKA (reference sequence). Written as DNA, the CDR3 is TGCAGTACTACATACTACAATGAGCAGTTCTTC. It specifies CSTTYYNEQFF.

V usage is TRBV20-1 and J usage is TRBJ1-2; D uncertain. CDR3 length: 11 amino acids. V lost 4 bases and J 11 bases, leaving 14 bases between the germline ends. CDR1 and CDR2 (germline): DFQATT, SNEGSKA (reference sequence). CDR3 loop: CSANNKGRYTF. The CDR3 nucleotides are TGCAGTGCTAATAATAAAGGGAGGTACACCTTC.

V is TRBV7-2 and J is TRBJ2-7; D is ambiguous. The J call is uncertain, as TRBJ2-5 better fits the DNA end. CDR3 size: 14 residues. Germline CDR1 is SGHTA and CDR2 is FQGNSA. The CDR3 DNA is TGTGCCAGCAGCCCACTTTTAAAGTTAGAGACCCAGTACTTC. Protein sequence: CASSPLLKLETQYF.

The CDR3 sequence is CASSSTFLAGVINEQFF. CDR3 nucleotides: TGTGCCAGCAGTTCTACCTTCCTAGCGGGAGTAATAAATGAGCAGTTCTTC. The chain couples TRBV6-5 to TRBJ2-1, with TRBD2 identical over 10 bases. Germline V lookup: CDR1 MNHEY, CDR2 SVGAGI. The CDR3 has 17 amino acids. The V gene end was trimmed by 4 bases and the J gene end by 7 bases; junction bases not matched to a gene: 13.

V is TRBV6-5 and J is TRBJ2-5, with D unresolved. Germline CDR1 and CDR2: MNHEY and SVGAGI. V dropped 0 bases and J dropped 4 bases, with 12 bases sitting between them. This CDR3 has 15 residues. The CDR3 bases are TGTGCCAGCAGTTACTCGATGGCCACTGGAGAGACCCAGTACTTC. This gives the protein CASSYSMATGETQYF.

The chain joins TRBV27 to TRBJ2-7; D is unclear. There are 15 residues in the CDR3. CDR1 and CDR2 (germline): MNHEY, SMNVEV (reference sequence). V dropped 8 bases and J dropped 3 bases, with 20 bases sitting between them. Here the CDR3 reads CASSRLPAPVYEQYF. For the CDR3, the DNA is TGTGCCAGCTCACGTTTACCAGCCCCCGTCTACGAGCAGTACTTC.

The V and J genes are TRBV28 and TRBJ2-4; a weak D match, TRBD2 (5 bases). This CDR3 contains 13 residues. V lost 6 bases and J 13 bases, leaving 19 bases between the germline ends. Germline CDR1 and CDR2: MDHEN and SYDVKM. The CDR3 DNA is TGTGCCAGCAGACCTACGCGGGTGGAGGAGCAGTACTTC. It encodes CASRPTRVEEQYF.

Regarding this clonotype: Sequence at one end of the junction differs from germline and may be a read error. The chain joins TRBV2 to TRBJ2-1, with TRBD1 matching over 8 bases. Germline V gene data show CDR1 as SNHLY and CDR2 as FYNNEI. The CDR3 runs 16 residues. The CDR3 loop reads CASSAGGYRVLDERFF. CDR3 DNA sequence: TGTGCCAGCAGTGCAGGGGGCTACAGGGTATTGGATGAGCGGTTCTTC.

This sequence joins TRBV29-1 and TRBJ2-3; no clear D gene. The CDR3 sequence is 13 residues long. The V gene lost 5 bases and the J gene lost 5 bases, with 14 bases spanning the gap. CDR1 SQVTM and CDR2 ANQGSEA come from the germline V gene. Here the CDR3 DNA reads TGCAGCGTTTATCTAGTCTTTGGAGATACGCAGTATTTT. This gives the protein CSVYLVFGDTQYF.

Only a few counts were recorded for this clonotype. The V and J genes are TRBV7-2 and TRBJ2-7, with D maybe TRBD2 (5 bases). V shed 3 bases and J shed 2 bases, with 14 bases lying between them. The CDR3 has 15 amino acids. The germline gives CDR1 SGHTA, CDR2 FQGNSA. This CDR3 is CASSFGLTLAYEQYF. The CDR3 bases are TGTGCCAGCAGCTTCGGACTTACTCTGGCCTACGAGCAGTACTTC.

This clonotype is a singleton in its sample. The CDR3 reads CASSGGRGDTEAFF. CDR3 DNA: TGTGCCAGCAGCGGAGGAAGGGGGGACACTGAAGCTTTCTTT. The V call is TRBV14, the J call TRBJ1-1; D is possibly TRBD1 (6 bases). V was clipped by 5 bases and J by 3 bases, with 13 bases between them. The CDR3 runs 14 residues. Germline CDR1 reads SGHDN; CDR2 reads FVKESK.

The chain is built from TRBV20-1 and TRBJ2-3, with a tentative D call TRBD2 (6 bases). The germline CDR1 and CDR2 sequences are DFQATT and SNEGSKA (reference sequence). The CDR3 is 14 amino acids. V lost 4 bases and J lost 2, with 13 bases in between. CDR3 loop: CSAKKGGVTDTQYF. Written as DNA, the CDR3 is TGCAGTGCTAAAAAAGGAGGGGTCACAGATACGCAGTATTTT.